Sequencing of this TCR beta chain was carried out in a study of OX40 agonist ivuxolimab in advanced cancers. In the study overall: The diagnoses of dose-escalation patients were hepatocellular carcinoma, melanoma, renal cell or head and neck cancer. Age averaged around 58 years (range roughly 20 to 90), and more than 80% were male.

General observations from the study: Mean expanded clone counts were higher in CD8+ than CD4+ T cells. At 0.1 to 3.0 mg/kg, clonal expansion of CD4+ and CD8+ blood T cells had occurred by week 6.

To note about this clone: As yet, its antigen is unknown.

V lost 7 bases to trimming and J lost 1 base, with 9 bases between them. Germline assignment: CDR1 SGHAT and CDR2 FQNNGV. The CDR3 loop spans 13 amino acids. The data were produced by immunoSEQ multiplex PCR, yet TCRdb's version contains in-frame clones alone and is incomplete. The table lists over 50,000 clones, about nine tenths of them singletons, with 20% to 30% in the top ten. The chain employs TRBV11-2 and TRBJ2-3; weak D call: TRBD1 (5 bases). Material: CD4+ or CD8+ T cells sorted from blood, obtained in a trial of the OX40 agonist ivuxolimab. This receptor was obtained from an adult with an advanced solid tumor such as melanoma, head and neck, liver or kidney cancer. The CDR3 sequence: CASNKGGTDTQYF. CDR3 nucleotides: TGTGCCAGCAACAAAGGGGGCACAGATACGCAGTATTTT.